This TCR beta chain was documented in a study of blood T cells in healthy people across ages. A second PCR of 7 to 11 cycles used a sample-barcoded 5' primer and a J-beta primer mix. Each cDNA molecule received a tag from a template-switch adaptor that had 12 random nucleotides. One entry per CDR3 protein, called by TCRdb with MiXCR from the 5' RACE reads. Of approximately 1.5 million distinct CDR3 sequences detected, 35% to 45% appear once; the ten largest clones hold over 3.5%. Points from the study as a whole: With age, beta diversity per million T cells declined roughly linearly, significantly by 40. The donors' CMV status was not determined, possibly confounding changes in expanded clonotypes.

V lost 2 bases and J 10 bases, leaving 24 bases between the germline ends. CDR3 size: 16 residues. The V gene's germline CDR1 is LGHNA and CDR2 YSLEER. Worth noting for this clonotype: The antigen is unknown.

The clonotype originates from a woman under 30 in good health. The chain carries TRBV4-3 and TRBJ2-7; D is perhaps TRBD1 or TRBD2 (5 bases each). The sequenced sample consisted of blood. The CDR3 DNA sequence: TGCGCCAGCAGCCAATCCTCAAGGGTGTCGGGGCAGGCCCAGTACTTC. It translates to CASSQSSRVSGQAQYF.